The rows below give T cell receptor beta chains drawn from one sample of a study of blood T cells in healthy people across ages. TCRdb re-analysed the 5' RACE reads in MiXCR, keeping a single row per CDR3 protein. The sample holds 1.5 million to 1.9 million distinct CDR3 sequences; under 55% are singletons and the top ten take under 5%. Material for sequencing was blood. All receptors derive from a woman younger than 35 in good health. Each CDR3 is given with its conserved first and last residue. A D gene is named only where the DNA matches it firmly. Size is stated for part of the rows, as once, few or many counts, or as a class when the clone is expanded.

NA,TRBV14,14,few,TRBJ2-7,TGTGCCAGCAGCTACGGGATTATCACCTACGAGCAGTACTTC,CASSYGIITYEQYF
NA,TRBV21-1,14,NA,TRBJ2-7,TGTGCCAGCAAGGTCAGGACGGACCCCTACGAGCAGTACTTC,CASKVRTDPYEQYF
TRBD1,TRBV13,15,once,TRBJ2-7,TGTGCCAGCAGCTCCGCCGTCGGGACAGATACCGAGCAGTACTTC,CASSSAVGTDTEQYF
NA,TRBV29-1,15,NA,TRBJ2-3,TGCAGCGTTGATCTCGCCCCCCAGGGGTCAGATACGCAGTATTTT,CSVDLAPQGSDTQYF
NA,TRBV7-3,16,NA,TRBJ1-6,TGTGCCAGCAGCTTAGAGTCTCGGAACACGAATTCACCCCTCCACTTT,CASSLESRNTNSPLHF
NA,TRBV6-2/TRBV6-3,16,NA,TRBJ1-2,TGTGCCAGCAGTTACTCGTCGGCAGGGCGAGACTATGGCTACACCTTC,CASSYSSAGRDYGYTF
TRBD1,TRBV4-3,14,many,TRBJ1-1,TGCGCCAGCAGCCATGGGACAGTTGCCACTGAAGCTTTCTTT,CASSHGTVATEAFF
NA,TRBV4-3,13,NA,TRBJ2-5,TGCGCCAGCAGCCGATCCCTAACGGAGACCCAGTACTTC,CASSRSLTETQYF
NA,TRBV14,16,NA,TRBJ2-1,TGTGCCAGCAGCCAAGCCTGGCGGGCGAAGCCCAATGAGCAGTTCTTC,CASSQAWRAKPNEQFF
NA,TRBV20-1,16,few,TRBJ2-3,TGCAGTGCTAGAGGCGGGGACTCCAGGGCCACAGATACGCAGTATTTT,CSARGGDSRATDTQYF
NA,TRBV3-1,14,NA,TRBJ2-5,TGTGCCAGCAGCCAAGGTTTGCAATTGGAGACCCAGTACTTC,CASSQGLQLETQYF
NA,TRBV18,13,NA,TRBJ1-1,TGTGCCAGCTCACCGACAGTTAGCACTGAAGCTTTCTTT,CASSPTVSTEAFF
NA,TRBV19,14,NA,TRBJ1-4,TGTGCCGCGTCGGGCCAAGCAACTAATGAAAAACTGTTTTTT,CAASGQATNEKLFF
NA,TRBV7-9,15,NA,TRBJ1-1,TGTGCCAGCAGCGCGATGCCGTCGATGAACACTGAAGCTTTCTTT,CASSAMPSMNTEAFF
NA,TRBV20-1,12,NA,TRBJ2-7,TGCAGTGCAGGGACTTCACGGCTCGAGCAGTACTTC,CSAGTSRLEQYF
TRBD2,TRBV4-3,17,NA,TRBJ2-7,TGCGCCAGCAGCCAAGAACCTAGCGGGAACTGGGCCTACGAGCAGTACTTC,CASSQEPSGNWAYEQYF
NA,TRBV7-2,12,few,TRBJ2-3,TGTGCCAGCAGCTTTATCGAAGATACGCAGTATTTT,CASSFIEDTQYF
TRBD1,TRBV5-1,15,NA,TRBJ1-5,TGCGCCAGCAACTTTGGGACAGGGAGAAATCAGCCCCAGCATTTT,CASNFGTGRNQPQHF
NA,TRBV6-5,15,few,TRBJ2-2,TGTGCCAGCAGTTACTTATGGACGAACACCGGGGAGCTGTTTTTT,CASSYLWTNTGELFF
NA,TRBV28,15,NA,TRBJ2-7,TGTGCCAGCAGTTTACGGTCAGACCCCGGCAATGAGCAGTACTTC,CASSLRSDPGNEQYF
TRBD2,TRBV12-3/TRBV12-4,14,NA,TRBJ2-7,TGTGCCAGCAGTCCTCGGGGGGTCACCTACGAGCAGTACTTC,CASSPRGVTYEQYF
NA,TRBV7-9,15,NA,TRBJ2-7,TGTGCCAGCAGCCCGGGGGGACAGGAGCACTACGAGCAGTACTTC,CASSPGGQEHYEQYF
NA,TRBV5-1,12,NA,TRBJ2-5,TGCGCCAGCAGGCAAAGTTGGGAGACCCAGTACTTC,CASRQSWETQYF
TRBD1,TRBV28,14,few,TRBJ1-2,TGTGCCAGCAGCGTCGAGGGACAGGGAAACGGCTACACCTTC,CASSVEGQGNGYTF
TRBD1,TRBV6-5,15,NA,TRBJ1-1,TGTGCCAGCAGTTACTCGAGAGGACAGGGCCTTGAAGCTTTCTTT,CASSYSRGQGLEAFF
TRBD1,TRBV29-1,12,few,TRBJ1-1,TGCAGCGTGGGGACAGGTGTCACTGAAGCTTTCTTT,CSVGTGVTEAFF
NA,TRBV30,14,NA,TRBJ1-2,TGTGCCTGGAGTCTCGATACCCTCAACTATGGCTACACCTTC,CAWSLDTLNYGYTF
TRBD2,TRBV27,15,NA,TRBJ2-7,TGTGCCAGCAGCTCTGGTGGGACTAGCGACTACGAGCAGTACTTC,CASSSGGTSDYEQYF
NA,TRBV7-9,12,few,TRBJ2-7,TGTGCCAGCAGCTTCCGGGTCAATGAGCAGTACTTC,CASSFRVNEQYF
NA,TRBV7-9,16,NA,TRBJ2-7,TGTGCCAGCAGCTTAAGCTCGGGACGGTACGTCTACGAGCAGTACTTC,CASSLSSGRYVYEQYF
NA,TRBV20-1,14,NA,TRBJ1-2,TGCAGTGCTATAAACGTCGGGCGTAACTATGGCTACACCTTC,CSAINVGRNYGYTF
NA,TRBV7-9,16,NA,TRBJ2-2,TGTGCCAGCAGATTACTGAAGGTCAAAAAAACCGGGGAGCTGTTTTTT,CASRLLKVKKTGELFF